The rows below give T cell receptor beta chains drawn from one sample of a study of T cell responses to AZD1222 COVID-19 vaccine. The method was immunoSEQ multiplex PCR; TCRdb's version includes in-frame clones alone and lacks a portion of them. This repertoire shows tens of thousands of clones, about nine tenths found once; its top ten account for more than 8.5%. The specimen was peripheral blood, collected on day 0 of AZD1222 vaccination. The source of these receptors is an adult in good health. Each CDR3 is given with its conserved first and last residue. A D gene is named only where the DNA matches it firmly. The size of a clone is reported for some rows only, either as once, few or many, or as a class for expanded clones.

cdr3_nt cdr3_aa clone_size j_call d_call v_call
TGCGCCAGCAGCTTGCAGGTTTCCTCGAACACCGGGGAGCTGTTTTTT CASSLQVSSNTGELFF NA TRBJ2-2 NA TRBV5-1
TGTGCCAGCAGCCCTTCTGAAGGCAAAGGTTCACCCCTCCACTTT CASSPSEGKGSPLHF NA TRBJ1-6 NA TRBV14
TGTGCCAGCAGCCCGCAGAGCGGCACCGGGGAGCTGTTTTTT CASSPQSGTGELFF few TRBJ2-2 NA TRBV7-6
TGTGCCAGCAAAGAGGCGGCGGGGTCACCCCTCCACTTT CASKEAAGSPLHF few TRBJ1-6 NA TRBV6-5
TGTGCCATCGCCGAACAGGGCATTAGGGAAAAACTGTTTTTT CAIAEQGIREKLFF NA TRBJ1-4 NA TRBV15
TGTGCCAGCAGACCGCAGGAGAACACTGAAGCTTTCTTT CASRPQENTEAFF NA TRBJ1-1 NA TRBV6-6
TGTGCCTGGAGTTCCTTAGCCACCGGGGATTCACCCCTCCACTTT CAWSSLATGDSPLHF NA TRBJ1-6 NA TRBV30
TGCGCCAGCAGCCGGGACGGACAGGTACATTACAATGAGCAGTTCTTC CASSRDGQVHYNEQFF once TRBJ2-1 TRBD1 TRBV5-1
TGTGCCTGGAGACAGGGAGGGGGAAATGAGCAGTTCTTC CAWRQGGGNEQFF NA TRBJ2-1 NA TRBV30
TGTGCCAGCTCACCAGGGTGGGATACCTACGAGCAGTACTTC CASSPGWDTYEQYF NA TRBJ2-7 NA TRBV18
TGTGCCAGCAGCTTAGGGATGGGGGGCACTGAAGCTTTCTTT CASSLGMGGTEAFF few TRBJ1-1 NA TRBV6-5